This T cell receptor (beta chain) was identified in a study of shared clonotypes between healthy human individuals. Study-wide context: Each donor contributed plates that comprised three CD4 naive, three CD4 memory, two CD8 naive and one CD8 memory.

The germline V gene encodes CDR1 KGHSH and CDR2 LQKENI. There are 16 residues in the CDR3. From CD4+ cells came CD45RA+ naive and CD45RA-negative memory subsets. Per the original data handling: Filtering differed because ImmunoSEQ produced junction-only sequences that carried no quality scores. The table came from immunoSEQ multiplex PCR; TCRdb's copy has only in-frame clones and leaves some out. From that table come the V and J calls and clone size; the DNA was used to work out D and trimming. Of about 2.3 million clones listed, over 90% were seen once; the top ten hold around 0.4%. J is TRBJ2-5 and V is TRBV18; 11 nucleotides line up with TRBD2. The J call may be mistaken, given a closer DNA end match to TRBJ2-7. This receptor was taken from a man in his late teens or twenties in good health. Some clones in this sample may be carry-over from other donors' samples. The sample taken for sequencing was naive CD4+ T cells from PBMCs. The subset: CD45RA+ positively selected. The CDR3 reads CASSPQGKGTSGEQYF. Here the CDR3 DNA reads TGTGCCAGCTCACCACAGGGGAAGGGGACTAGCGGCGAGCAGTACTTC.